Reported below is one T cell receptor (beta chain). Its antigen is not known. Using its own MiXCR run on the reads, TCRdb lists one record per CDR3 protein. The sample shows a few hundred thousand distinct CDR3 sequences, around 40% of them seen only once. The data are from a study of T cell repertoires in cytomegalovirus infection. The wider study: Public TCR beta signatures provided an indication of both CMV infection and a matching HLA type.

In germline, CDR1 is ENHRY, CDR2 SYGVKD. Trimming took 3 bases from V and 4 from J, leaving 12 bases between them. This CDR3 has 15 residues. Study outcomes and limitations: CMV-specific TCR beta clonotypes restricted by HLA-C were the ones dominating the ex vivo response.

This chain links TRBV10-3 with TRBJ2-2; no definite D call. The sample consisted of cultured PBMCs, taken from culture after CMV antigen stimulation. The source is a human donor in good health (CMV status not recorded). Some clones in this sample may be carry-over from other donors' samples. This CDR3 reads CAISDDFPGTGELFF. The CDR3 region has the DNA TGTGCCATCAGTGATGACTTCCCGGGCACCGGGGAGCTGTTTTTT.